One sample yielded the 19 T cell receptor beta chains listed below, sequenced in a study of beta chain features in type 1 diabetes. General study findings and limits: Shorter TCRB CDR3s, moderately but significantly so, marked every one of the four CD4+ subsets in Type 1 diabetes patients.

The antigens of these receptors remain unknown. Expressed TCRB transcripts were sequenced, since all the RNA that had been isolated was reverse transcribed. Libraries were prepared by immunoSEQ multiplex PCR; TCRdb keeps only in-frame clonotypes and omits some of them. The table includes 300,000 to 450,000 clones, approximately 12% detected once. Sequenced: naive CD4+ T cells from blood. The source of these receptors is a woman younger than 35 with type 1 diabetes.

This clone was seen only a few times. The chain employs TRBV9 and TRBJ2-2; the D gene is possibly TRBD1 (5 bases). The CDR3 totals 16 residues. Germline V CDR1 and CDR2: SGDLS, YYNGEE. Deletions cut 0 bases from V and 6 bases from J, with 15 bases between. CDR3 region: CASSVDGGALAGELFF. In DNA form, the CDR3 reads TGTGCCAGCAGCGTAGACGGTGGGGCGTTGGCCGGGGAGCTGTTTTTT. Full variable domain (remainder filled in from reference TRBV9 and TRBJ2-2): DSGVTQTPKHLITATGQRVTLRCSPRSGDLSVYWYQQSLDQGLQFLIQYYNGEERAKGNILERFSAQQFPDLHSELNLSSLELGDSALYFCASSVDGGALAGELFFGEGSRLTVL.

This clone was observed a few times. The rearrangement joins TRBV28 to TRBJ1-2; weak D call: TRBD1 (5 bases). The CDR3 extends over 11 amino acids. V lost 5 bases to trimming and J lost 10 bases, with 11 bases between them. Looked up from germline, CDR1 is MDHEN and CDR2 is SYDVKM. This CDR3 is CASSVRGVYTF. CDR3 in DNA: TGTGCCAGCAGTGTACGGGGGGTCTACACCTTC.

Only a few counts were recorded for this clone. The J gene is TRBJ2-7, the V gene TRBV5-1; maybe TRBD1 (5 bases). The V gene lost 5 bases and the J gene lost 3 bases, with 18 bases spanning the gap. Germline assignment: CDR1 SGHRS and CDR2 YFSETQ. This CDR3 has 15 amino acids. The CDR3 sequence is CASREVLGHNYEQYF. The CDR3 nucleotides read TGCGCCAGCAGAGAAGTCCTTGGACACAACTACGAGCAGTACTTC. Full variable domain (remainder filled in from reference TRBV5-1 and TRBJ2-7): KAGVTQTPRYLIKTRGQQVTLSCSPISGHRSVSWYQQTPGQGLQFLFEYFSETQRNKGNFPGRFSGRQFSNSRSEMNVSTLELGDSALYLCASREVLGHNYEQYFGPGTRLTVT.

This clone appeared a few times. The chain couples TRBV20-1 to TRBJ2-7; no definite D call. Germline lookup yields CDR1 DFQATT and CDR2 SNEGSKA (reference sequence). This CDR3 has 11 residues. V dropped 5 bases and J dropped 8 bases, with 13 bases sitting between them. This CDR3 reads CSAEVGEQQYF. The CDR3 DNA follows: TGCAGTGCTGAGGTAGGAGAGCAGCAGTACTTC.

The chain links TRBV5-1 to TRBJ1-1, with D perhaps matching TRBD1 (6 bases). The germline V and J ends were trimmed by 4 bases and 0 bases, with 10 bases remaining between them. Per germline, CDR1 SGHRS and CDR2 YFSETQ. The CDR3 has 14 amino acids. The CDR3 region is CASSITGMNTEAFF. In DNA form, the CDR3 reads TGCGCCAGCAGCATCACAGGGATGAACACTGAAGCTTTCTTT.

This chain links TRBV19 with TRBJ2-5; 9 bases align to TRBD2. Per the germline V gene, CDR1 is LNHDA and CDR2 is SQIVND (reference sequence). There are 16 residues in the CDR3. V lost 10 bases, J lost 6 bases, and 18 bases stayed unmatched. CDR3 sequence reads: CATAFLAGAGKQTQYF. For the CDR3, the DNA is TGTGCCACCGCCTTTTTAGCGGGGGCCGGCAAACAGACCCAGTACTTC.

V and J are TRBV5-8 and TRBJ2-1; 8 nucleotides match TRBD2. Trimming removed 4 bases from V and 12 bases from J; junction bases left unmatched: 6. Germline V gene lookup returns CDR1 SGHTS and CDR2 YDEGEE. The CDR3 consists of 12 residues. CDR3 protein: CASSPTREGQFF. In nucleotides, the CDR3 is TGTGCCAGCAGCCCGACCCGGGAGGGGCAGTTCTTC. The full variable domain, in which reference TRBV5-8 and TRBJ2-1 provide the parts outside the CDR3, is EAGVTQSPTHLIKTRGQQATLRCSPISGHTSVYWYQQALGLGLQFLLWYDEGEERNRGNFPPRFSGRQFPNYSSELNVNALELEDSALYLCASSPTREGQFFGPGTRLTVL.

This chain joins TRBV25-1 and TRBJ1-1, with D possibly being TRBD1 (5 bases). CDR1 MGHDK and CDR2 SYGVNS come from the germline V gene. V was clipped by 4 bases and J by 1 base, with 16 bases between them. The CDR3 sequence is 16 residues long. The CDR3 bases are TGTGCCAGCAGTGGGGGGGATTGGTACAAGAACACTGAAGCTTTCTTT. The encoded protein is CASSGGDWYKNTEAFF.

The rearrangement links TRBV5-4 to TRBJ1-1, with 7 bases aligning to TRBD1. Unmatched junction bases numbered 6, after V lost 4 bases and J lost 6 bases. CDR1 is SGHNT and CDR2 is YYREEE in the germline V gene (reference sequence). This CDR3 is built from 13 residues. Here the CDR3 DNA reads TGTGCCAGCAGCGTAAGACAGGGCCCTGAAGCTTTCTTT. Protein product: CASSVRQGPEAFF.

This clone was picked up a small number of times. The rearrangement links TRBV30 to TRBJ2-1; TRBD2 matches at 12 bases. This CDR3 has 16 residues. The V gene's germline CDR1 is GTSNPN and CDR2 SVGIG (reference sequence). Trimming took 5 bases from V and 7 from J; bases not matched to a gene: 12. The CDR3 loop reads CAWGFLAGGGWNEQFF. The CDR3 DNA reads TGTGCCTGGGGGTTTCTAGCGGGAGGGGGGTGGAATGAGCAGTTCTTC.

This clone turned up a few times. The rearrangement uses TRBV5-6 and TRBJ2-3; no reliable D call. The CDR3 has 12 residues. Germline assignment: CDR1 SGHDT and CDR2 YYEEEE. V lost 0 bases and J 7 bases, leaving 6 bases between the germline ends. The CDR3 nucleotides are TGTGCCAGCAGCTTGGTTGAGTATACGCAGTATTTT. Its translation is CASSLVEYTQYF.

This chain uses TRBV4-2 with TRBJ2-7; D is possibly TRBD1 (5 bases). Trimming cost V 1 base and J 5 bases, with 12 bases left between them. CDR1 and CDR2 (germline): LGHNA, YNFKEQ. CDR3 length: 14 residues. CDR3 amino acids: CASSQVLGLDEQYF. CDR3 coding DNA: TGTGCCAGCAGCCAAGTCCTGGGGCTCGACGAGCAGTACTTC.

A few counts support this clone. The CDR3 loop is CASGGSSGANVLTF. The CDR3 region has the DNA TGTGCCAGCGGGGGCAGCTCTGGGGCCAACGTCCTGACTTTC. V gene TRBV7-2 combines with J gene TRBJ2-6, with a tentative D call TRBD1 (6 bases). The CDR3 consists of 14 residues. CDR1 SGHTA and CDR2 FQGNSA come from the germline V gene. Trimming cost V 8 bases and J 0 bases, with 8 bases left between them.

This clone turned up a few times. The V call is TRBV28, the J call TRBJ1-2; D not certain. The germline CDR1 and CDR2 sequences are MDHEN and SYDVKM. This CDR3 contains 12 residues. V lost 2 bases to trimming and J lost 4 bases, with 5 bases between them. The CDR3 loop is CASSLLFYGYTF. The CDR3 DNA sequence: TGTGCCAGCAGTTTACTCTTCTATGGCTACACCTTC.

There are a few counts of this clone. This chain joins TRBV6-5 and TRBJ2-7, with a weak D call TRBD2 (5 bases). This CDR3 is 14 amino acids long. Germline loops: CDR1 MNHEY, CDR2 SVGAGI. V was trimmed by 6 bases and J by 4 bases, leaving 16 bases between them. The CDR3 here is CASRYYSGGYEQYF. The CDR3 bases are TGTGCCAGCAGGTATTACTCCGGCGGGTACGAGCAGTACTTC.

The rearrangement links TRBV9 to TRBJ2-6; 11 bases are shared with TRBD2. Germline lookup yields CDR1 SGDLS and CDR2 YYNGEE. Germline trimming cut 4 bases from V and 4 bases from J; bases unmatched to any gene: 10. The CDR3 loop spans 18 amino acids. The CDR3 spells CASSPRGSGRVGANVLTF. The DNA of the CDR3 is TGTGCCAGCAGCCCGCGTGGTAGCGGGAGGGTCGGGGCCAACGTCCTGACTTTC.

This sequence joins TRBV5-1 and TRBJ2-5; 9 positions match TRBD1. The V gene end was trimmed by 7 bases and the J gene end by 5 bases; junction bases not matched to a gene: 15. This CDR3 spans 16 amino acids. Germline V lookup: CDR1 SGHRS, CDR2 YFSETQ. For the CDR3, the DNA is TGCGCCAGCTCCAAGGGTGACAGGGGGATTTTGGAGACCCAGTACTTC. Translating it yields CASSKGDRGILETQYF.

The gene calls are TRBV28 and TRBJ2-2; 7 positions match TRBD2. The J segment lost 4 bases and the V segment lost 5 bases, leaving 10 bases of the junction unmatched. Looked up from germline, CDR1 is MDHEN and CDR2 is SYDVKM. The CDR3 consists of 16 residues. The CDR3 spells CASSSGSGMSTGELFF. CDR3 nucleotides: TGTGCCAGCAGTAGTGGAAGCGGGATGAGCACCGGGGAGCTGTTTTTT.

This clone was seen more than once but under ten times. The chain joins TRBV30 to TRBJ1-2; 8 bases are a match to TRBD1. The CDR3 length is 12 residues. The V and J ends lost 4 bases and 7 bases, in that order; junction bases with no gene match: 5. Germline CDR1 GTSNPN, CDR2 SVGIG (reference sequence). This CDR3 is CAWIQGAVGYTF. The CDR3 coding sequence is TGTGCCTGGATCCAGGGGGCAGTTGGCTACACCTTC. The full variable domain, in which reference TRBV30 and TRBJ1-2 provide the parts outside the CDR3, is SQTIHQWPATLVQPVGSPLSLECTVEGTSNPNLYWYRQAAGRGLQLLFYSVGIGQISSEVPQNLSASRPQDRQFILSSKKLLLSDSGFYLCAWIQGAVGYTFGSGTRLTVV.